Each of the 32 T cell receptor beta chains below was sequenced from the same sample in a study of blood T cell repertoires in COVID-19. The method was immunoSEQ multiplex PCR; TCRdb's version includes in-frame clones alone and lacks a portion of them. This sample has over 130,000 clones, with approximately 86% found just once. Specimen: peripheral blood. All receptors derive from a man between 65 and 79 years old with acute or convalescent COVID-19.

This chain's CDR3 is CSVADRVANEKLFF. The CDR3, as DNA: TGCAGCGTGGCCGACAGGGTAGCTAATGAAAAACTGTTTTTT. This chain joins TRBV29-1 and TRBJ1-4, with 7 bases fitting TRBD1. Germline loops: CDR1 SQVTM, CDR2 ANQGSEA. The CDR3 consists of 14 residues. V shed 6 bases and J 3 bases; nucleotides not matched to a gene: 7.

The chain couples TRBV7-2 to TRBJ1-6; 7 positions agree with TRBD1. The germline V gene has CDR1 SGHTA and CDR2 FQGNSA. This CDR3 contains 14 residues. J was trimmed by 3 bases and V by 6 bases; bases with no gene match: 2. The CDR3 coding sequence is TGTGCCAGCAGACGGGACAGCTATAATTCACCCCTCCACTTT. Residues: CASRRDSYNSPLHF.

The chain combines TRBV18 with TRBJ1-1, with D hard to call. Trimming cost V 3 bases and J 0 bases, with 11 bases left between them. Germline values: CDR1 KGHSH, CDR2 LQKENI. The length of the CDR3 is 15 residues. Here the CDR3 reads CASSPTGEMNTEAFF. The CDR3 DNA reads TGTGCCAGCTCACCGACGGGAGAAATGAACACTGAAGCTTTCTTT.

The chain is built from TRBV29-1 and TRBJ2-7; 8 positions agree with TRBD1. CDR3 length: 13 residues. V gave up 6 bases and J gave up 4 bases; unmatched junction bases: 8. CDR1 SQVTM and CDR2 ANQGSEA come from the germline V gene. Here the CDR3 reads CSVRQGKFYEQYF. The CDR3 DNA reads TGCAGCGTGCGACAGGGGAAGTTTTACGAGCAGTACTTC.

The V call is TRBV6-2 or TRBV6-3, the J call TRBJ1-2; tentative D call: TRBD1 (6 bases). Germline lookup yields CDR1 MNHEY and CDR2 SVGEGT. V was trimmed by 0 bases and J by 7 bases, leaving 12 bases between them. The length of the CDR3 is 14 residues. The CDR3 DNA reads TGTGCCAGCAGTTACTCGGCAGGGGCGGTTGGCTACACCTTC. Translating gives CASSYSAGAVGYTF.

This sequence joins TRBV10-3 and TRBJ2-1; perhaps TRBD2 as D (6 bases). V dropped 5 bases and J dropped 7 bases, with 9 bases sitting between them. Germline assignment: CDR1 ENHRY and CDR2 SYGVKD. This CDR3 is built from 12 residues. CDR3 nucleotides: TGTGCCATCAGTCCGACTAGTAATGAGCAGTTCTTC. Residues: CAISPTSNEQFF.

CDR3 DNA sequence: TGTGCCACCAGCAGAGGACTAGCGGGAGCCAATGAGCAGTTCTTC. This sequence encodes CATSRGLAGANEQFF. The V gene is TRBV15, the J gene TRBJ2-1, with TRBD2 identical over 12 bases. CDR3 length: 15 amino acids. V was pared by 1 base and J by 6 bases, with 1 base of the junction left unmatched. The V gene's germline CDR1 is LNHNV and CDR2 YYDKDF (reference sequence).

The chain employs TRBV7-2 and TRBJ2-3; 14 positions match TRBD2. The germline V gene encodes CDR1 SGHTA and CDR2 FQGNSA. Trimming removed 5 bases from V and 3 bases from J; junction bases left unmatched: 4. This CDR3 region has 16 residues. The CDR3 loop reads CASSTGLAGETDTQYF. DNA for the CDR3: TGTGCCAGCAGCACGGGACTAGCGGGAGAGACAGATACGCAGTATTTT. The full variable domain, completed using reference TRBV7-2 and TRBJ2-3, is GAGVSQSPSNKVTEKGKDVELRCDPISGHTALYWYRQSLGQGLEFLIYFQGNSAPDKSGLPSDRFSAERTGGSVSTLTIQRTQQEDSAVYLCASSTGLAGETDTQYFGPGTRLTVL.

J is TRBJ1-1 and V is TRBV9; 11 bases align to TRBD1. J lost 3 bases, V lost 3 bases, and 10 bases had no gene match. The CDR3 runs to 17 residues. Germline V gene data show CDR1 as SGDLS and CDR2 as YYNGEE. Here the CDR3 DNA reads TGTGCCAGCAGCGCCTCTCCCGGGACAGGGGGAGACACTGAAGCTTTCTTT. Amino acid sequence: CASSASPGTGGDTEAFF.

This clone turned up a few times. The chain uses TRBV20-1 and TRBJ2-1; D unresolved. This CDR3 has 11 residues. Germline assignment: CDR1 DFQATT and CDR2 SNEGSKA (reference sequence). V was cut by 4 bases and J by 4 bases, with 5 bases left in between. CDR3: CSAMAYNEQFF. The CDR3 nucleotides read TGCAGTGCTATGGCATACAATGAGCAGTTCTTC.

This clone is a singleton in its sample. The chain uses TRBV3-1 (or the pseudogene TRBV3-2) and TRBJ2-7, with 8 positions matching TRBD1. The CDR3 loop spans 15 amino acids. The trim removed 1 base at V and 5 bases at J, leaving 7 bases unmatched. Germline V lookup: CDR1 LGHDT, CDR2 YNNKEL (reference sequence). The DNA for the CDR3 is TGTGCCAGCAGCCAAGGTAGACAGGGGAGCCACGAGCAGTACTTC. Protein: CASSQGRQGSHEQYF.

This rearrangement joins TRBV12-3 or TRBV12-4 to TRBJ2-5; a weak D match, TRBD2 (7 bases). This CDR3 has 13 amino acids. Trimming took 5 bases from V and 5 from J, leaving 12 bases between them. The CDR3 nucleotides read TGTGCCAGCAGTGGGGGGGCGCGTGAGACCCAGTACTTC. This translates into CASSGGARETQYF.

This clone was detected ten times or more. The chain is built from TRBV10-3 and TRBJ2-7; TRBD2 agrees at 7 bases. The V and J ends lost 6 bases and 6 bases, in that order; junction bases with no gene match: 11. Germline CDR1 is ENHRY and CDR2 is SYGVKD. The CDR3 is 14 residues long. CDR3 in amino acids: CAIRTSEGGLEQYF. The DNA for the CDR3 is TGTGCCATCAGGACTTCTGAGGGAGGGCTCGAGCAGTACTTC.

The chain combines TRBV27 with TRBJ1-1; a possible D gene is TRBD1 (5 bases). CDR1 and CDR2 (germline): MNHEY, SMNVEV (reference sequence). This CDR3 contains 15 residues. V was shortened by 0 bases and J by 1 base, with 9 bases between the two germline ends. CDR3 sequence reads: CASSLSGAANTEAFF. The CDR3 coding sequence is TGTGCCAGCAGTTTATCAGGGGCTGCGAACACTGAAGCTTTCTTT.

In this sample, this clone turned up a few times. The CDR3 bases are TGTGCCAGCAGCTTGGACAGGGCCCAGACCCAGTACTTC. Translated: CASSLDRAQTQYF. V gene TRBV11-1 combines with J gene TRBJ2-5; TRBD1 matches at 8 bases. The length of the CDR3 is 13 residues. V dropped 3 bases and J dropped 6; count of bases not matched to a gene: 3. The germline V gene has CDR1 SGHAT and CDR2 FQDESV (reference sequence).

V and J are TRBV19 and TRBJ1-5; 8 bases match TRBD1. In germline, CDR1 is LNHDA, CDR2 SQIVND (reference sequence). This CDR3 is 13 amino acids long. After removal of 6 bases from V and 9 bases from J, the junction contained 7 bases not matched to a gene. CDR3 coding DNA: TGTGCCAGTAGCCTGGACAGGGTGTTGCCCCAGCATTTT. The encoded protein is CASSLDRVLPQHF.

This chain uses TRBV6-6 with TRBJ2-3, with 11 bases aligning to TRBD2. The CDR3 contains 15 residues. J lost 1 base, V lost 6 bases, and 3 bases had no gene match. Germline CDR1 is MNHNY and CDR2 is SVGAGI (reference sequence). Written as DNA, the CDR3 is TGTGCCAGCAGCCCGGGACTAGCGGGCACAGATACGCAGTATTTT. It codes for CASSPGLAGTDTQYF.

The CDR3 loop reads CAWSAPGTGNQPQHF. CDR3 coding DNA: TGTGCCTGGAGTGCCCCCGGGACAGGGAATCAGCCCCAGCATTTT. The chain combines TRBV30 with TRBJ1-5, with 9 bases that match TRBD1. Per the germline V gene, CDR1 is GTSNPN and CDR2 is SVGIG (reference sequence). The CDR3 spans 15 residues. Germline trimming cut 1 base from V and 4 bases from J; bases unmatched to any gene: 5.

CDR3 DNA: TGTGCCAGCAGGAAGGGGGGGGCAGATACGCAGTATTTT. Its protein is CASRKGGADTQYF. The chain is built from TRBV6-5 and TRBJ2-3; the D gene is possibly TRBD2 (7 bases). V was shortened by 6 bases and J by 4 bases, with 11 bases between the two germline ends. This CDR3 has 13 amino acids. The V gene's germline CDR1 is MNHEY and CDR2 SVGAGI.

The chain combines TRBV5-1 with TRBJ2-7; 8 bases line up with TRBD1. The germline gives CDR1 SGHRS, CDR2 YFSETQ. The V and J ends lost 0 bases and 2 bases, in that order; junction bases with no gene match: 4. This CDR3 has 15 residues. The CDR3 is CASSLGGQGAYEQYF. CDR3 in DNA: TGCGCCAGCAGCTTGGGAGGACAGGGTGCCTACGAGCAGTACTTC.

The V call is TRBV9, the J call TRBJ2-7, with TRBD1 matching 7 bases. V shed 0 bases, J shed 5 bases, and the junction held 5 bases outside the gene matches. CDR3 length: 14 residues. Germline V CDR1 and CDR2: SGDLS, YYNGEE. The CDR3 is CASSVVRGLDEQYF. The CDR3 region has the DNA TGTGCCAGCAGCGTAGTTAGGGGGCTAGACGAGCAGTACTTC. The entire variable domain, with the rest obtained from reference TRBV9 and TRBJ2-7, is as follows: DSGVTQTPKHLITATGQRVTLRCSPRSGDLSVYWYQQSLDQGLQFLIQYYNGEERAKGNILERFSAQQFPDLHSELNLSSLELGDSALYFCASSVVRGLDEQYFGPGTRLTVT.

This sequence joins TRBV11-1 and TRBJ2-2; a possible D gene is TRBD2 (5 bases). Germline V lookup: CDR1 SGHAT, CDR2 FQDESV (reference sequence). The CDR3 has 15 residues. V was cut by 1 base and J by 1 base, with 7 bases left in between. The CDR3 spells CASSLDRGNTGELFF. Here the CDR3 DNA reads TGTGCCAGCAGCTTAGACCGGGGGAACACCGGGGAGCTGTTTTTT.

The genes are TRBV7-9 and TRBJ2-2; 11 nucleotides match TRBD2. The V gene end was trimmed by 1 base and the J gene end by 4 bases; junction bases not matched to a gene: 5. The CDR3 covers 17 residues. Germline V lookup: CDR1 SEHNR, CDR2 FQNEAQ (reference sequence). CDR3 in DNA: TGTGCCAGCAGCTTAGGGGCCGGGACTAGCGGCACCGGGGAGCTGTTTTTT. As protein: CASSLGAGTSGTGELFF. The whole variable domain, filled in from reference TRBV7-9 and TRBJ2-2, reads DTGVSQNPRHKITKRGQNVTFRCDPISEHNRLYWYRQTLGQGPEFLTYFQNEAQLEKSRLLSDRFSAERPKGSFSTLEIQRTEQGDSAMYLCASSLGAGTSGTGELFFGEGSRLTVL.

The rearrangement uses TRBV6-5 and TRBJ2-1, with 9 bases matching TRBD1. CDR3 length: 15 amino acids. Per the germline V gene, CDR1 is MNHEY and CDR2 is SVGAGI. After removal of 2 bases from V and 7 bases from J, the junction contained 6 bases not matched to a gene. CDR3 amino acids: CASSYKDRGGNEQFF. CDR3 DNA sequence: TGTGCCAGCAGTTACAAGGACAGGGGAGGTAATGAGCAGTTCTTC.

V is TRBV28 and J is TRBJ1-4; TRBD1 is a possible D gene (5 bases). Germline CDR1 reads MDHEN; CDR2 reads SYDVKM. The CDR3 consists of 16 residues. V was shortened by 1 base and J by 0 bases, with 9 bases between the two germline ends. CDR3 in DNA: TGTGCCAGCAGTTTATTTGCGACAGCAACTAATGAAAAACTGTTTTTT. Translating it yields CASSLFATATNEKLFF.

This CDR3 is CASSSPGGHYEQYF. As DNA, the CDR3 is TGTGCCAGCAGCAGCCCAGGGGGTCACTACGAGCAGTACTTC. V and J are TRBV7-2 and TRBJ2-7; TRBD1 agrees at 7 bases. Germline CDR1 SGHTA, CDR2 FQGNSA. The CDR3 has 14 amino acids. Trimming removed 5 bases from V and 3 bases from J; junction bases left unmatched: 7.

The CDR3 DNA reads as TGCAGCGTTGAGGGACAGGGGGCTGGAGACATTCAGTACTTC. It is translated as CSVEGQGAGDIQYF. J is TRBJ2-4 and V is TRBV29-1; the match to TRBD1 covers 12 bases. The length of the CDR3 is 14 residues. The ends lost 3 bases at V and 8 bases at J; junction bases unmatched: 5. Germline loops: CDR1 SQVTM, CDR2 ANQGSEA. The full variable domain, completed using reference TRBV29-1 and TRBJ2-4, is SAVISQKPSRDICQRGTSLTIQCQVDSQVTMMFWYRQQPGQSLTLIATANQGSEATYESGFVIDKFPISRPNLTFSTLTVSNMSPEDSSIYLCSVEGQGAGDIQYFGAGTRLSVL.

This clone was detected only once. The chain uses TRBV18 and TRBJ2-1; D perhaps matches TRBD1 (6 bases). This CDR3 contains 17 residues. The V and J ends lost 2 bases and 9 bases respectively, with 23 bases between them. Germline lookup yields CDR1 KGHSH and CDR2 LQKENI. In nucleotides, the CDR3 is TGTGCCAGCTCACCATCCAGAGGACAGACATTCCTTGGTGAGCAGTTCTTC. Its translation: CASSPSRGQTFLGEQFF.

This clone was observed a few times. CDR3 coding DNA: TGTGCCAGCAGCCCGGGGACAGTTCACAATGAGCAGTTCTTC. It encodes CASSPGTVHNEQFF. This chain connects TRBV7-9 to TRBJ2-1; 7 bases agree with TRBD1. The CDR3 contains 14 residues. Germline-derived CDR1 and CDR2 are SEHNR and FQNEAQ (reference sequence). J gave up 5 bases and V 5 bases, and 6 bases lay outside the gene matches. Variable domain in full (rest from reference TRBV7-9 and TRBJ2-1): DTGVSQNPRHKITKRGQNVTFRCDPISEHNRLYWYRQTLGQGPEFLTYFQNEAQLEKSRLLSDRFSAERPKGSFSTLEIQRTEQGDSAMYLCASSPGTVHNEQFFGPGTRLTVL.

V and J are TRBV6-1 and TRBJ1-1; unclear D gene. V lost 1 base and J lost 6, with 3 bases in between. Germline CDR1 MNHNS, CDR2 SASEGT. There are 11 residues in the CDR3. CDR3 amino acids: CASSEVSEAFF. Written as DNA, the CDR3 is TGTGCCAGCAGTGAAGTCTCTGAAGCTTTCTTT.

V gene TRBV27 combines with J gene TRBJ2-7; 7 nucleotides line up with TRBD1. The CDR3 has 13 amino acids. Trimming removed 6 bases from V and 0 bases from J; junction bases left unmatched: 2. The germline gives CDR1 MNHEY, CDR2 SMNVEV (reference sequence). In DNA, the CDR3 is TGTGCCAGCAGCCGACAGGGCTCCTACGAGCAGTACTTC. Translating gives CASSRQGSYEQYF.

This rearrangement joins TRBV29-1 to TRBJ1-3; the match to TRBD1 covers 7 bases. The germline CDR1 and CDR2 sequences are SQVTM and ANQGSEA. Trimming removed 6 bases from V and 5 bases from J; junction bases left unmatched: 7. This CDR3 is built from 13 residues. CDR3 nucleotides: TGCAGCGTGAAATGGACAGGCCGAAACACCATATATTTT. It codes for CSVKWTGRNTIYF.